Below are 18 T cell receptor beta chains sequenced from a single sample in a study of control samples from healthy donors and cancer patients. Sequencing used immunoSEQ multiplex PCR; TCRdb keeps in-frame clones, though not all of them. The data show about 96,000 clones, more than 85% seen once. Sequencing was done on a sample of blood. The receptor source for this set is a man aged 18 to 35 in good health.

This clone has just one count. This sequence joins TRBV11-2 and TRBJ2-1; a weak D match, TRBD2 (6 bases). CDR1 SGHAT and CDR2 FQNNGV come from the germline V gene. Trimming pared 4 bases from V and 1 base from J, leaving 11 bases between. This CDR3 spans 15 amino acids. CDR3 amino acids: CASSSMTSSYNEQFF. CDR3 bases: TGTGCCAGCAGCTCGATGACTAGTTCCTACAATGAGCAGTTCTTC.

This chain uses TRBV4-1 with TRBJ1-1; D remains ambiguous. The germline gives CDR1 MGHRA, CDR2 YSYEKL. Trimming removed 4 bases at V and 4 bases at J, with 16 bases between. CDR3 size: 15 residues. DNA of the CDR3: TGCGCCAGCAGCCTTTTAACGCCTTCCCCCACTGAAGCTTTCTTT. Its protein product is CASSLLTPSPTEAFF.

CDR3 nucleotide sequence: TGTGCCAGCTCCGCAGGGAGCAACACTGAAGCTTTCTTT. As protein: CASSAGSNTEAFF. The chain is built from TRBV18 and TRBJ1-1; the D gene is possibly TRBD1 (5 bases). Germline CDR1 reads KGHSH; CDR2 reads LQKENI. The CDR3 runs 13 residues. V lost 6 bases and J 2 bases, leaving 10 bases between the germline ends.

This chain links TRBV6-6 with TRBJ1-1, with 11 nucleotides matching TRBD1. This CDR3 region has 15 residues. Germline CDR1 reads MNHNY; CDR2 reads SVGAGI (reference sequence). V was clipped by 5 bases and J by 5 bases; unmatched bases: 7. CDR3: CASSTGQGAHTEAFF. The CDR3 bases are TGTGCCAGCAGTACCGGACAGGGGGCGCATACTGAAGCTTTCTTT.

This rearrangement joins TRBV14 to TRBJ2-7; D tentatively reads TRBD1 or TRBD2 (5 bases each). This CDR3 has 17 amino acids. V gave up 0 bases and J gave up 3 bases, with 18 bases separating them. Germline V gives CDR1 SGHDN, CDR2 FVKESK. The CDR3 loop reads CASSQDEGWATVYEQYF. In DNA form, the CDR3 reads TGTGCCAGCAGCCAAGACGAGGGGTGGGCTACGGTCTACGAGCAGTACTTC.

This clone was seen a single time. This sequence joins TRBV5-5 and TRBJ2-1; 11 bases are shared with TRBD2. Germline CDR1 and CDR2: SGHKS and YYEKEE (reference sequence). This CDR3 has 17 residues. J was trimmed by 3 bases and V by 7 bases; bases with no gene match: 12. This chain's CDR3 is CASQSDTGTSGYNEQFF. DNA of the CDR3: TGTGCCAGCCAATCCGATACCGGGACTAGCGGCTACAATGAGCAGTTCTTC.

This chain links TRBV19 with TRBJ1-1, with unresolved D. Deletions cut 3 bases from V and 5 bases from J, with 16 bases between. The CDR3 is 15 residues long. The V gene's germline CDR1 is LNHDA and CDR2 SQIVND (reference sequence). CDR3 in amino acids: CASSIGRRRNTEAFF. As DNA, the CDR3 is TGTGCCAGTAGTATTGGCAGGAGAAGGAATACTGAAGCTTTCTTT.

CDR3 bases: TGTGCCATCAGAGCGGGACAGACGGTACCCTATGGCTACACCTTC. Encoded protein: CAIRAGQTVPYGYTF. The chain uses TRBV10-3 and TRBJ1-2; 7 bases match TRBD1. CDR3 length: 15 residues. V lost 6 bases and J lost 4; bases outside the gene matches: 11. Looked up from germline, CDR1 is ENHRY and CDR2 is SYGVKD.

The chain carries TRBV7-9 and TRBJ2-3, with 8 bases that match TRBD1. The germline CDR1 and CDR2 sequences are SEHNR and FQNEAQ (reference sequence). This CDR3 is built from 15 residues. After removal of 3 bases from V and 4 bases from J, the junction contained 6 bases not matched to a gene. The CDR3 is CASSFGDRRADTQYF. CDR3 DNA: TGTGCCAGCAGCTTCGGGGACAGGAGGGCAGATACGCAGTATTTT.

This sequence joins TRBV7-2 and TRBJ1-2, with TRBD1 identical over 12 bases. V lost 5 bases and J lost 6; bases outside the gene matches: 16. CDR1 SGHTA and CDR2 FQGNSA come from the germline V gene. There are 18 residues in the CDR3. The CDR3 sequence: CASSPRPGTGGTVDGYTF. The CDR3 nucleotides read TGTGCCAGCAGCCCACGTCCCGGGACAGGGGGCACAGTTGATGGCTACACCTTC. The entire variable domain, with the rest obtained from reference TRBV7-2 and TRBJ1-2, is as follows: GAGVSQSPSNKVTEKGKDVELRCDPISGHTALYWYRQSLGQGLEFLIYFQGNSAPDKSGLPSDRFSAERTGGSVSTLTIQRTQQEDSAVYLCASSPRPGTGGTVDGYTFGSGTRLTVV.

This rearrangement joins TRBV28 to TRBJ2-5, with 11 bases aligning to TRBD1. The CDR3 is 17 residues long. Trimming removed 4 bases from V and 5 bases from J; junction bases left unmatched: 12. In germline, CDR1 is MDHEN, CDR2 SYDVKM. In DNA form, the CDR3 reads TGTGCCAGCAGTTCCTCCCACGGACAGGGGGCAGGTGAGACCCAGTACTTC. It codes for CASSSSHGQGAGETQYF.

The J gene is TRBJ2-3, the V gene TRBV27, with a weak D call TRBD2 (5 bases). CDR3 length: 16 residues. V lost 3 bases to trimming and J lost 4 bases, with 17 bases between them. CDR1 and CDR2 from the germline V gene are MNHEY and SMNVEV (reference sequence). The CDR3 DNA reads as TGTGCCAGCAGTTTTAGGGCAAGGGAGTCCCCAGATACGCAGTATTTT. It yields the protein CASSFRARESPDTQYF.

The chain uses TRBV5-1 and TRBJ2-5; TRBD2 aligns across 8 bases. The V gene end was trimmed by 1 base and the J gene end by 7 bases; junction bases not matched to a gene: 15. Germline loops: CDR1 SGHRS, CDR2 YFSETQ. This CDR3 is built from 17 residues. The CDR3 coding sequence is TGCGCCAGCAGCTTGACGACACCGGGACTAGGGGGAGGGACCCAGTACTTC. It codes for CASSLTTPGLGGGTQYF.

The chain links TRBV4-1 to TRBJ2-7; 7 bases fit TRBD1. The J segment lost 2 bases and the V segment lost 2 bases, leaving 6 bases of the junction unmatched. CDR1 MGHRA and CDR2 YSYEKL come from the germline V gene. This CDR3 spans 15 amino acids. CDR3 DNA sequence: TGCGCCAGCAGCCAAAGAACAGGGGTGACCTACGAGCAGTACTTC. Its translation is CASSQRTGVTYEQYF.

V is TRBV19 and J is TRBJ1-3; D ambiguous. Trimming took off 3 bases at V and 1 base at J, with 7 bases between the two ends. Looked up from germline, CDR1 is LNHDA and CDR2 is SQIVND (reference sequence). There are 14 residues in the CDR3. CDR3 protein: CASSIGGSGNTIYF. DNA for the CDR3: TGTGCCAGTAGTATTGGCGGGTCTGGAAACACCATATATTTT.

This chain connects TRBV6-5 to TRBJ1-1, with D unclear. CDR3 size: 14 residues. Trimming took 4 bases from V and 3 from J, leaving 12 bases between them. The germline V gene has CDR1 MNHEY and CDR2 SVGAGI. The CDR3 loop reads CASSSHNGYTEAFF. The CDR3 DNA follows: TGTGCCAGCAGTTCCCATAACGGTTACACTGAAGCTTTCTTT.

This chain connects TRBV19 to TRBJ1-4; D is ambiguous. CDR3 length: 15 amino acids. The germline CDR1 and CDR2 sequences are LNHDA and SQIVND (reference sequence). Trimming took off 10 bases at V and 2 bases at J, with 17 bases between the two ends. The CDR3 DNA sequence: TGTGCCACTAGACGTGCCCCGAAGACTAATGAAAAACTGTTTTTT. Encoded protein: CATRRAPKTNEKLFF.

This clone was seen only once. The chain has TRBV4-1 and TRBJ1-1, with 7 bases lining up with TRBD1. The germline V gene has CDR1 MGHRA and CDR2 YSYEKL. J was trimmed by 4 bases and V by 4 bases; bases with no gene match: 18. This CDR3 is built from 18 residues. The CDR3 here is CASSPLDVQGFEGTEAFF. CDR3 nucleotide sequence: TGCGCCAGCAGCCCTCTCGACGTACAGGGGTTCGAGGGCACTGAAGCTTTCTTT.